This is a list of T cell receptor beta chains from one sample in a study of blood T cell repertoires in COVID-19. Assay: immunoSEQ multiplex PCR; the TCRdb copy retains only in-frame clones and omits some. The sample yields about 110,000 clones, around four fifths seen once. What was sequenced was peripheral blood. The source of these receptors is a man in his sixties or seventies with acute or convalescent COVID-19. CDR3s include the opening cysteine and the closing phenylalanine or tryptophan. D genes are given only for firm matches. Where a row states a size, it is once, few, many or the class of an expanded clone; other rows omit it.

J gene | V gene | D gene | clone size | CDR3 DNA | CDR3 protein
TRBJ2-4 | TRBV10-3 | NA | NA | TGTGCCATCAGTGAGTCGGCGGGGCGTGGAAACATTCAGTACTTC | CAISESAGRGNIQYF
TRBJ1-3 | TRBV5-1 | TRBD1 | few | TGCGCCAGCAGCTTGGACGACAGGGCGAATGGAAACACCATATATTTT | CASSLDDRANGNTIYF
TRBJ2-7 | TRBV5-8 | TRBD2 | NA | TGTGCCAGCAGCTTATGGGGAGGGTACGAGCAGTACTTC | CASSLWGGYEQYF
TRBJ1-1 | TRBV27 | TRBD1 | once | TGTGCCAGCAGTTTAGACAGGGCCAACACTGAAGCTTTCTTT | CASSLDRANTEAFF
TRBJ1-5 | TRBV13 | NA | NA | TGTGCCAGCAGCTTAGGGGGCAGGCATCAGCCCCAGCATTTT | CASSLGGRHQPQHF
TRBJ1-1 | TRBV29-1 | NA | NA | TGCAGCGTTGTGGTACAGGCCGACACTGAAGCTTTCTTT | CSVVVQADTEAFF
TRBJ2-5 | TRBV3-1/TRBV3-2 | TRBD2 | NA | TGTGCCAGCAGCCCAAGTCCGTCGAGCGGGGTCTCGCAGTACTTC | CASSPSPSSGVSQYF
TRBJ2-5 | TRBV6-5 | TRBD1 | NA | TGTGCCAGCAGTTACGGAGGACAGGGGGGAGGGGAGACCCAGTACTTC | CASSYGGQGGGETQYF
TRBJ2-1 | TRBV18 | TRBD2 | NA | TGTGCCAGCTCACCACCGGTAGCGGGGGGGTACAATGAGCAGTTCTTC | CASSPPVAGGYNEQFF
TRBJ1-1 | TRBV2 | NA | few | TGTGCCAGCAGTTTCGACAGAGAAGCTTTCTTT | CASSFDREAFF
TRBJ2-7 | TRBV6-1 | NA | NA | TGTGCCAGCAGTGAATCCCCAGCCTACGAGCAGTACTTC | CASSESPAYEQYF
TRBJ2-3 | TRBV13 | NA | once | TGTGCCAGCAGCCTCCTCCCCGCAGATACGCAGTATTTT | CASSLLPADTQYF
TRBJ2-3 | TRBV6-5 | TRBD1 | NA | TGTGCCAGCACTCCGACAGGGGGTGTTGATACGCAGTATTTT | CASTPTGGVDTQYF
TRBJ2-7 | TRBV18 | TRBD1 | NA | TGTGCCAGCTCACCACCGGGGGACAGGGGACTCTACGAGCAGTACTTC | CASSPPGDRGLYEQYF
TRBJ2-1 | TRBV18 | TRBD2 | NA | TGTGCCAGCTCACCCGGGACTAGCGGGGGGGCCGGGAATGAGCAGTTCTTC | CASSPGTSGGAGNEQFF
TRBJ1-3 | TRBV11-3 | TRBD1 | NA | TGTGCCAGCAGCTCCGGACAGGGAGGTCCGGGGTCCACCATATATTTT | CASSSGQGGPGSTIYF
TRBJ1-3 | TRBV5-8 | NA | NA | TGTGCCAGCAGCTTGGCCCTCAGGGTTGGAAACACCATATATTTT | CASSLALRVGNTIYF
TRBJ2-3 | TRBV20-1 | NA | NA | TGCAGTGGCGCCCAGGGGGATACGCAGTATTTT | CSGAQGDTQYF
TRBJ1-5 | TRBV2 | NA | NA | TGTGCCAGCGGGGACATTTATCAGCCCCAGCATTTT | CASGDIYQPQHF
TRBJ1-5 | TRBV5-8 | NA | NA | TGTGCCAGCAGCTCCCTGACATTGGATCAGCCCCAGCATTTT | CASSSLTLDQPQHF
TRBJ1-1 | TRBV7-2 | NA | NA | TGTGCCAGCATCCCGACGGGGAACACTGAAGCTTTCTTT | CASIPTGNTEAFF
TRBJ2-3 | TRBV5-1 | NA | NA | TGCGCCAGCAGCTCCTCCGTAGCGATCGTAACGGATACGCAGTATTTT | CASSSSVAIVTDTQYF
TRBJ1-4 | TRBV2 | TRBD1 | NA | TGTGCCAGCAGGGTACAGGGGGTAGGAGAAAAACTGTTTTTT | CASRVQGVGEKLFF
TRBJ1-3 | TRBV21-1 | NA | few | TGTGCCAGCAGCAAAGCGCCCGACAGGGGGCGTGGAAACACCATATATTTT | CASSKAPDRGRGNTIYF
TRBJ1-4 | TRBV19 | TRBD1 | once | TGTGCCAGTAGTCACAGGACAGGGCCTGAAAAACTGTTTTTT | CASSHRTGPEKLFF
TRBJ2-1 | TRBV5-1 | TRBD2 | NA | TGCGCCAGCAGCTTCGTACTAGCGACTAATGAGCAGTTCTTC | CASSFVLATNEQFF
TRBJ1-6 | TRBV5-8 | NA | NA | TGTGCCAGCAGCTTGCAGACAGGCTATAATTCACCCCTCCACTTT | CASSLQTGYNSPLHF
TRBJ1-4 | TRBV12-3/TRBV12-4 | NA | NA | TGTGCCAGCAGCCGGGATGAAAAACTGTTTTTT | CASSRDEKLFF
TRBJ1-2 | TRBV14 | NA | NA | TGTGCCAGCAGCCAAGATTTGCGAGAAAACTATGGCTACACCTTC | CASSQDLRENYGYTF
TRBJ1-2 | TRBV11-3 | NA | NA | TGTGCCAGCAGCTTAGGGGGGGATGGCTACACCTTC | CASSLGGDGYTF
TRBJ2-2 | TRBV24-1 | TRBD2 | NA | TGTGCCACCAGTGACTCTTCGGGGGGGCCTGCCGGGGAGCTGTTTTTT | CATSDSSGGPAGELFF
TRBJ2-5 | TRBV5-6 | NA | NA | TGTGCCAGCAGCTTGCTGGGCAGGGGTGAAGAGACCCAGTACTTC | CASSLLGRGEETQYF
TRBJ2-2 | TRBV7-9 | NA | NA | TGTGCCAGCAGATCATCCCCGTGGGGGGCCGGGGAGCTGTTTTTT | CASRSSPWGAGELFF
TRBJ2-1 | TRBV11-3 | NA | few | TGTGCCAGCAGCTCTGGGGGGGAGCAGTTCTTC | CASSSGGEQFF
TRBJ2-3 | TRBV6-5 | TRBD2 | NA | TGTGCCAGCAGTTACTGGGCTAGCGGAGGCACAGATACGCAGTATTTT | CASSYWASGGTDTQYF
TRBJ1-2 | TRBV5-1 | NA | NA | TGCGCCAGCAGCTTGGCAGGGGTTGCTGGCTACACCTTC | CASSLAGVAGYTF
TRBJ2-1 | TRBV4-2 | TRBD2 | NA | TGTGCCAGCAGCCAAGATTTTCGGGGTGCGGGACTAGGGACCTACAATGAGCAGTTCTTC | CASSQDFRGAGLGTYNEQFF
TRBJ1-1 | TRBV7-9 | TRBD1 | NA | TGTGCCAGCAGCCAGGGACAGGGGGACTTCCAAGCTTTCTTT | CASSQGQGDFQAFF
TRBJ2-1 | TRBV5-5 | TRBD2 | NA | TGTGCCAGCAGCTTGGGCCGGGAGGACTACAATGAGCAGTTCTTC | CASSLGREDYNEQFF
TRBJ2-5 | TRBV11-2 | TRBD2 | NA | TGTGCCAGCAGCCCGACCTCTAGCGGGGGGCAAGAGACCCAGTACTTC | CASSPTSSGGQETQYF
TRBJ2-5 | TRBV6-2/TRBV6-3 | NA | NA | TGTGCCAGCAGTTACTCCGCGTACCAAGAGACCCAGTACTTC | CASSYSAYQETQYF
TRBJ1-4 | TRBV7-6 | NA | NA | TGTGCCAGCAGCTCAACAGGGTGGGCTGAAAAACTGTTTTTT | CASSSTGWAEKLFF
TRBJ1-2 | TRBV2 | NA | few | TGTGCCAGCAGATATTCTACAGGGTCGTATGGCTACACCTTC | CASRYSTGSYGYTF
TRBJ2-3 | TRBV5-1 | NA | NA | TGCGCCAGCAGCATCTACACAGATACGCAGTATTTT | CASSIYTDTQYF
TRBJ2-7 | TRBV12-3/TRBV12-4 | NA | few | TGTGCCAGCAGGGCTCGGGGGTCCTACGAGCAGTACTTC | CASRARGSYEQYF
TRBJ1-6 | TRBV7-6 | NA | NA | TGTGCCAGCAGATCCGCGCTGCGGGGGAATTCACCCCTCCACTTT | CASRSALRGNSPLHF
TRBJ1-5 | TRBV5-5 | NA | once | TGTGCCAGCAGCTTGGCCGTCGGAGATCAGCCCCAGCATTTT | CASSLAVGDQPQHF
TRBJ1-2 | TRBV29-1 | TRBD1 | NA | TGCAGCGTTGGGGACGAACTACAGGGGAGAGGCTACACCTTC | CSVGDELQGRGYTF
TRBJ1-1 | TRBV19 | NA | NA | TGTGCCAGCCGGGAGGGGGGACCTCATACTTACTACACTGAAGCTTTCTTT | CASREGGPHTYYTEAFF
TRBJ2-3 | TRBV25-1 | TRBD2 | NA | TGTGCCAGCAGTTCCGCAGCGGGGATCACAGATACGCAGTATTTT | CASSSAAGITDTQYF
TRBJ1-2 | TRBV5-8 | TRBD1 | once | TGTGCCAGCAGCCCACCACCGTGGGGCAGGGGGTATGGCTACACCTTC | CASSPPPWGRGYGYTF
TRBJ2-7 | TRBV9 | NA | NA | TGTGCCAGCAGCACCTCCCCGGGGGTCTACGAGCAGTACTTC | CASSTSPGVYEQYF
TRBJ2-7 | TRBV18 | TRBD1 | NA | TGTGCCAGCTCACCGGGACAGGGAGAGTCCTACGAGCAGTACTTC | CASSPGQGESYEQYF
TRBJ1-2 | TRBV2 | NA | NA | TGTGCCAGTACAACAGATAACTATGGCTACACCTTC | CASTTDNYGYTF
TRBJ1-1 | TRBV11-2 | NA | NA | TGTGCCAGCAGCTTCTCTGGGCCGAACACTGAAGCTTTCTTT | CASSFSGPNTEAFF
TRBJ2-3 | TRBV7-9 | TRBD2 | NA | TGTGCCAGCAGAACTGCCCAGGCGCGGGGGAACACAGATACGCAGTATTTT | CASRTAQARGNTDTQYF